This paragraph covers one TCR beta chain sequence. Germline loops: CDR1 SGHDN, CDR2 FVKESK. The CDR3 runs 13 residues. V was clipped by 5 bases and J by 0 bases, with 7 bases between them. The data were taken from a study of blood T cell repertoires in COVID-19. For the study at large: Both acute and convalescent COVID-19 samples were obtained from the United States, Italy and Spain. T cells, B-cell-depleted T cells, or PBMCs provided the cDNA or gDNA that served as material.

Per the authors' pipeline: Estimation of nucleated cell counts was performed using reference gene primer amplification. Clones were sequenced by immunoSEQ multiplex PCR, and TCRdb holds only the in-frame ones, with some missing. From that table come the V and J calls and clone size; the DNA was used to work out D and trimming. The profile shows 55,000 to 75,000 clones, roughly four fifths of them singletons. The TCR sequence derives from a man between 65 and 80 years old with acute or convalescent COVID-19. The sequenced material came from peripheral blood. The gene calls are TRBV14 and TRBJ1-1; D call uncertain. This CDR3 reads CASSAAVNTEAFF. The CDR3 nucleotides read TGTGCCAGCAGCGCGGCAGTGAACACTGAAGCTTTCTTT.